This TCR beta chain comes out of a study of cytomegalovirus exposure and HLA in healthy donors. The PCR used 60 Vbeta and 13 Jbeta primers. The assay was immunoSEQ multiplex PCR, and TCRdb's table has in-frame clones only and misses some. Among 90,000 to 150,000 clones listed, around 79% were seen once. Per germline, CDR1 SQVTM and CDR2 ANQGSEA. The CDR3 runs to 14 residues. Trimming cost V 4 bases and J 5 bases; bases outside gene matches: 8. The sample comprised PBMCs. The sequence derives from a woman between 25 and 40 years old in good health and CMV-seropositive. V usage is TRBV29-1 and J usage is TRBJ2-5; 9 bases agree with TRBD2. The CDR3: CSVAGAGGLETQYF. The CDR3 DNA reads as TGCAGCGTTGCTGGGGCGGGGGGGCTTGAGACCCAGTACTTC.